The rows below give T cell receptor beta chains drawn from one sample of a study of cytomegalovirus exposure and HLA in healthy donors. Profiling relied on immunoSEQ multiplex PCR, and the TCRdb table lists in-frame clones only, not all of them. The sample gives 160,000 or so clones, about 80% of which show up once; roughly 0.5% is in the top ten. The specimen sequenced was PBMCs. Receptors were obtained from a woman aged 45-60 years in good health and CMV-seronegative. The CDR3 runs from the conserved cysteine through the conserved F or W.

V	J	CDR3
TRBV5-6	TRBJ1-2	CASSPPPPTGWGYTF
TRBV10-3	TRBJ2-7	CAISKGGGPGEQYF
TRBV28	TRBJ2-1	CATFRGSDNEQFF
TRBV5-4	TRBJ2-5	CASSLAWAEETQYF
TRBV27	TRBJ2-7	CASSSYRGRLAATYEQYF
TRBV9	TRBJ2-5	CASSVGGGDGETQYF
TRBV9	TRBJ1-5	CASSKGGRPQHF
TRBV5-6	TRBJ1-1	CASSLAGENTEAFF
TRBV6-5	TRBJ2-7	CASSRPRDSAGEQYF
TRBV18	TRBJ2-2	CASSSTTGAGELFF
TRBV7-9	TRBJ2-7	CASSLAGHEQYF
TRBV18	TRBJ2-3	CASSPPGPATDTQYF
TRBV2	TRBJ2-3	CASSFQGVTDTQYF
TRBV5-1	TRBJ2-1	CASKYLPGEDYNEQFF
TRBV5-6	TRBJ1-1	CASSLAGAPDKNTEAFF
TRBV7-9	TRBJ1-1	CASSFPRDRGIETEAFF
TRBV29-1	TRBJ1-2	CSVADSLDYGYTF
TRBV4-1	TRBJ2-5	CASSQDHQRSGGFETQYF
TRBV7-8	TRBJ2-1	CASSSRGGGNEQFF
TRBV28	TRBJ2-7	CASSLASGSLYEQYF
TRBV30	TRBJ1-1	CAWFSLNTEAFF
TRBV6-5	TRBJ1-1	CASSYSGEREAFF
TRBV29-1	TRBJ2-3	CSVTSGGAVDTQYF
TRBV27	TRBJ2-3	CASSGETDTQYF
TRBV27	TRBJ2-4	CASRKGQGVGNIQYF
TRBV28	TRBJ2-2	CASLTRVGYTGELFF
TRBV28	TRBJ1-1	CLAGKNTEAFF
TRBV28	TRBJ1-2	CASSDGTGSNYGYTF
TRBV5-6	TRBJ1-1	CASSARFTTVNTEAFF
TRBV27	TRBJ2-1	CASSPMSGTLVYNEQFF
TRBV7-2	TRBJ2-3	CASSSTRTDTQYF
TRBV4-3	TRBJ2-7	CASSQASGGAYEQYF
TRBV28	TRBJ2-7	CASRGPGQGYEQYF
TRBV5-6	TRBJ2-3	CASSPSTDTQYF
TRBV6-5	TRBJ2-1	CASSYSGGAFSEQFF
TRBV19	TRBJ1-1	CASSTTTRRDSQAFF
TRBV9	TRBJ2-7	CASSPHALAGGPYEQYF
TRBV5-1	TRBJ2-5	CASSLALGWEYQETQYF
TRBV5-6	TRBJ2-5	CASREIGREETQYF
TRBV9	TRBJ2-5	CASSPTARGHQQETQYF
TRBV4-3	TRBJ2-5	CASSRGAGTAGGETQYF
TRBV9	TRBJ2-5	CASSVGTSGVTGETQYF
TRBV9	TRBJ2-3	CASSHADTQYF
TRBV5-4	TRBJ2-5	CASSLGSPLAQETQYF
TRBV30	TRBJ1-2	CAWSVGQDWNYGYTF
TRBV7-9	TRBJ1-6	CASSPEAAASPLHF
TRBV27	TRBJ2-7	CASSFRTGWVYEQYF
TRBV27	TRBJ1-1	CASSPLGEMNTEAFF
TRBV30	TRBJ1-1	CAWSVLGTEAFF
TRBV15	TRBJ2-4	CATSRVKRESGIQYF
TRBV5-6	TRBJ1-4	CASSGGTNEKLFF
TRBV28	TRBJ1-5	CASSRTTGGYGNQPQHF
TRBV7-3	TRBJ2-1	CASSPTRQGRGEQFF